The TCR beta chain described here comes from a study of blood T cell repertoires in COVID-19. The overall study: T cells, B-cell-depleted T cells, or PBMCs supplied cDNA or gDNA.

Clinical histories supplied by participants themselves formed the basis of cohort assignment. Per the study methods: Nucleated cell number was recorded as an estimate derived from reference gene primer amplification. The data were produced by immunoSEQ multiplex PCR, yet TCRdb's version contains in-frame clones alone and is incomplete. The DNA gave D and trimming, while V, J and clone size come from that table. There are around 130,000 clones in the sample; around 84% occur only once, and more than 2% lies in the top ten. Germline CDR1 SQVTM, CDR2 ANQGSEA. V was clipped by 0 bases and J by 8 bases, with 13 bases between them. This CDR3 region has 13 residues.

The chain recombines TRBV29-1 with TRBJ1-2; possible D gene TRBD1, 5 bases. The TCR originated in a man between 40 and 49 years old with acute COVID-19. The specimen sequenced was PBMCs or T cells enriched from blood (not recorded which). The CDR3 sequence is CSVEEGAPRGYTF. The CDR3 DNA reads TGCAGCGTTGAAGAAGGGGCCCCGCGGGGCTACACCTTC. The entire variable domain, with the rest obtained from reference TRBV29-1 and TRBJ1-2, is as follows: SAVISQKPSRDICQRGTSLTIQCQVDSQVTMMFWYRQQPGQSLTLIATANQGSEATYESGFVIDKFPISRPNLTFSTLTVSNMSPEDSSIYLCSVEEGAPRGYTFGSGTRLTVV.